This TCR beta chain derives from a study of identical twins. Notes on this clonotype: The antigen is not known.

The germline V and J ends were trimmed by 1 base and 10 bases, with 11 bases remaining between them. The CDR3 has 13 residues. CDR1 DFQATT and CDR2 SNEGSKA come from the germline V gene (reference sequence). TCRdb used MiXCR to reprocess the 5' RACE reads, holding one entry per CDR3 protein. The sample comprises fewer than 900,000 distinct CDR3 sequences, about 20% of which are singletons, and approximately 4.3% rests with the top ten. Findings of the study overall: Modeled out-of-frame TCR alpha sharing in monozygotic twins fell below observed levels. Twins' excess sharing was less marked for out-of-frame beta sequences. The authors drew conclusions from cross-sectional statistical analysis rather than following the same donors.

These data were also filed under a second study, of T cells expressing NK-cell markers. As that study records: Several donors likewise had their CD3+CD56-NKG2C+ fraction led by these clonotypes.

This TCR was recovered from a woman aged 18-29 years in good health. The rearrangement links TRBV20-1 to TRBJ1-6, with a weak D call TRBD1 (5 bases). The specimen was PBMCs. The CDR3 is CSARADPGSPLHF. The CDR3 bases are TGCAGTGCTAGAGCAGACCCAGGGTCACCCCTCCACTTT.